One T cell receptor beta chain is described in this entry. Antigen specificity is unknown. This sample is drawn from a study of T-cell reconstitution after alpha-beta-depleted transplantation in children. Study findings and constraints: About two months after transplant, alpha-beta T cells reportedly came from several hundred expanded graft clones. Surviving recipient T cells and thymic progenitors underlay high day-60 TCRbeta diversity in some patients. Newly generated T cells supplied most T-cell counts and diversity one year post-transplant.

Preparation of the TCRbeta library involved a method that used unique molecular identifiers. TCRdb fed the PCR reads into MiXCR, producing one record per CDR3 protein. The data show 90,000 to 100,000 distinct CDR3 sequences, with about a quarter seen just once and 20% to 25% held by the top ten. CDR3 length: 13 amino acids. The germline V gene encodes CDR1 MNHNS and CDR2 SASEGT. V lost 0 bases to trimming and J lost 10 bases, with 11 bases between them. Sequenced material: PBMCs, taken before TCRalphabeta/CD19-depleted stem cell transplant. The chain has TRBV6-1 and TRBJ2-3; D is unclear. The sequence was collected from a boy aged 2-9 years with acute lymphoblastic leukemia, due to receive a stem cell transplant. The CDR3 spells CASSEAGRVAQYF. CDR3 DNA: TGTGCCAGCAGTGAAGCGGGCCGTGTCGCGCAGTATTTT.